The 5 T cell receptor beta chains in this list originate from one sample, sequenced in a study of identical twins. From the 5' RACE reads, TCRdb called clonotypes with MiXCR, one entry per CDR3 protein. The sample holds 600,000 to 850,000 distinct CDR3 sequences, about 20% seen once. These same data were also listed under a study on T cells expressing NK-cell markers.

The sequencing input was PBMCs. These receptors were taken from a woman younger than 35 in good health.

The chain couples TRBV5-6 to TRBJ2-4, with D unresolved. Germline V gives CDR1 SGHDT, CDR2 YYEEEE. V was trimmed by 5 bases and J by 5 bases, leaving 11 bases between them. This CDR3 contains 13 residues. CDR3 amino acids: CASSSGLENIQYF. The CDR3 region has the DNA TGTGCCAGCAGTTCGGGCCTTGAAAACATTCAGTACTTC.

The chain recombines TRBV20-1 with TRBJ2-1; 10 bases align to TRBD2. V was pared by 1 base and J by 2 bases, with 2 bases of the junction left unmatched. CDR1 and CDR2 from the germline V gene are DFQATT and SNEGSKA (reference sequence). This CDR3 has 15 residues. CDR3 DNA sequence: TGCAGTGCTAGAGCTAGCGGGAGACCCTACAATGAGCAGTTCTTC. Residues: CSARASGRPYNEQFF.

This clonotype has only a few counts. This rearrangement joins TRBV27 to TRBJ2-7; 7 nucleotides align to TRBD2. The ends lost 4 bases at V and 0 bases at J; junction bases unmatched: 3. This CDR3 is 14 amino acids long. Germline V gene data show CDR1 as MNHEY and CDR2 as SMNVEV (reference sequence). The CDR3 is CASSWGGFSYEQYF. The DNA for the CDR3 is TGTGCCAGCAGTTGGGGGGGATTCTCCTACGAGCAGTACTTC.

The chain has TRBV3-1 and TRBJ2-1, with 12 bases aligning to TRBD1. V shed 1 base and J 7 bases; nucleotides not matched to a gene: 8. Germline V gene sequence: CDR1 LGHDT, CDR2 YNNKEL (reference sequence). The CDR3 runs 17 residues. In DNA, the CDR3 is TGTGCCAGCAGCCAAGGAGTGGGGGACAGGGGGCGAAATGAGCAGTTCTTC. Translated: CASSQGVGDRGRNEQFF.

This chain uses TRBV19 with TRBJ2-1, with D possibly TRBD2 on 6 matching bases. Germline V lookup: CDR1 LNHDA, CDR2 SQIVND (reference sequence). The CDR3 loop spans 15 amino acids. Trimming took 9 bases from V and 0 from J, leaving 15 bases between them. The CDR3, as DNA: TGTGCCAGCGGAAGAGCGGGTTACTCCTACAATGAGCAGTTCTTC. This codes for CASGRAGYSYNEQFF.